Shown below are 9 T cell receptor beta chains from a single sample sequenced in a study of T-cell memory formation after mild COVID-19. TCRdb reprocessed the 5' RACE reads via MiXCR and lists one record per CDR3 protein. The table has hundreds of thousands of distinct CDR3 sequences, roughly 17% seen once; the top ten hold approximately 8.1%. Material: PBMCs or a T cell subset sorted from them (not recorded which). These receptors originate from an adult woman who had mild COVID-19 (a few samples of this study predate the infection). Cell type and time point are not known.

The chain employs TRBV10-3 and TRBJ2-1; 9 bases match TRBD1. The CDR3 contains 12 residues. Germline V gene sequence: CDR1 ENHRY, CDR2 SYGVKD. V lost 6 bases to trimming and J lost 8 bases; unmatched junction nucleotides: 2. The CDR3 spells CAIRDRGHEQFF. The CDR3, as DNA: TGTGCCATCAGGGACAGGGGACATGAGCAGTTCTTC.

There are a few counts of this clonotype. V gene TRBV5-5 combines with J gene TRBJ2-7; D is possibly TRBD2 (6 bases). CDR3 length: 14 amino acids. V was pared by 6 bases and J by 2 bases, with 15 bases between. Looked up from germline, CDR1 is SGHKS and CDR2 is YYEKEE (reference sequence). CDR3 nucleotides: TGTGCCAGCAACGGTCGGGGGTCAACCTACGAGCAGTACTTC. It is translated as CASNGRGSTYEQYF.

The CDR3 nucleotides are TGTGCCAGCAGCCAAGAAAATCGAGGATTCGACTACACCTTC. It encodes CASSQENRGFDYTF. The chain uses TRBV4-2 and TRBJ1-2; D gene unclear. Trimming shortened V by 0 bases and J by 10 bases, and 15 bases separated the two germline ends. The CDR3 extends over 14 amino acids. Germline values: CDR1 LGHNA, CDR2 YNFKEQ.

This clonotype was detected a few times. V and J are TRBV12-3 or TRBV12-4 and TRBJ2-6, with no clear D. Trimming shortened V by 3 bases and J by 6 bases, and 9 bases separated the two germline ends. The CDR3 is 14 residues long. CDR3 protein: CASSFLGSANVLTF. CDR3 DNA: TGTGCCAGCAGTTTTCTAGGGTCGGCCAACGTCCTGACTTTC.

This chain connects TRBV20-1 to TRBJ2-7; the match to TRBD2 covers 7 bases. Germline trimming cut 4 bases from V and 2 bases from J; bases unmatched to any gene: 8. CDR1 is DFQATT and CDR2 is SNEGSKA in the germline V gene (reference sequence). The CDR3 spans 14 residues. CDR3 loop: CSATGGNQPYEQYF. The CDR3 coding sequence is TGCAGTGCTACCGGGGGGAATCAACCCTACGAGCAGTACTTC.

V and J are TRBV20-1 and TRBJ1-1, with a tentative D call TRBD1 (5 bases). The germline V gene has CDR1 DFQATT and CDR2 SNEGSKA (reference sequence). The CDR3 has 12 amino acids. Trimming cost V 0 bases and J 6 bases, with 8 bases left between them. CDR3 in amino acids: CSARDLQAEAFF. The CDR3 coding sequence is TGCAGTGCTAGAGATCTACAGGCTGAAGCTTTCTTT.

The chain couples TRBV7-9 to TRBJ2-2; TRBD2 agrees at 7 bases. The CDR3 has 16 amino acids. The junction had 8 bases not matched to a gene; V was cut back by 7 bases and J by 0 bases. Germline V lookup: CDR1 SEHNR, CDR2 FQNEAQ (reference sequence). As DNA, the CDR3 is TGTGCCAGCATCCTAGCCGGGAGGCCGAACACCGGGGAGCTGTTTTTT. Translated, it gives CASILAGRPNTGELFF.

This clonotype was counted between two and nine times. V gene TRBV5-1 combines with J gene TRBJ2-7; maybe TRBD1 (7 bases). Germline lookup yields CDR1 SGHRS and CDR2 YFSETQ. Trimming stripped 4 bases from V and 3 bases from J, with 14 bases between. The CDR3 length is 14 residues. CDR3 bases: TGCGCCAGCAGCCCGGGGGACAGCGGCTACGAGCAGTACTTC. It yields the protein CASSPGDSGYEQYF.

A few counts support this clonotype. V usage is TRBV9 and J usage is TRBJ1-1, with 9 bases fitting TRBD1. Germline V gene lookup returns CDR1 SGDLS and CDR2 YYNGEE. J lost 4 bases, V lost 3 bases, and 7 bases had no gene match. The CDR3 covers 15 residues. CDR3 sequence: CASSATQGAGTEAFF. As DNA, the CDR3 is TGTGCCAGCAGCGCTACACAGGGGGCAGGCACTGAAGCTTTCTTT.